This T cell receptor (beta chain) was obtained from a study of T cell responses to AZD1222 COVID-19 vaccine. The CDR3 consists of 11 residues. V gave up 6 bases and J gave up 7 bases; unmatched junction bases: 3. This clone was seen a handful of times. Its antigen remains unidentified. Whole-study results and caveats: Of spike-specific TCRs, nearly half reportedly target regions left unmutated in variants.

This table comes from immunoSEQ multiplex PCR, and its TCRdb copy is limited to in-frame clones, with some not included. The sample contains 95,000 to 150,000 clones, around 92% of which appear only once. The genes are TRBV12-3 or TRBV12-4 and TRBJ2-7, with TRBD2 matching over 7 bases. The specimen was peripheral blood, collected on day 0 of AZD1222 vaccination. The sequence was collected from an adult in good health. CDR3 amino acids: CASSRGGEQYF. The CDR3 DNA sequence: TGTGCCAGCAGCCGGGGAGGGGAGCAGTACTTC.